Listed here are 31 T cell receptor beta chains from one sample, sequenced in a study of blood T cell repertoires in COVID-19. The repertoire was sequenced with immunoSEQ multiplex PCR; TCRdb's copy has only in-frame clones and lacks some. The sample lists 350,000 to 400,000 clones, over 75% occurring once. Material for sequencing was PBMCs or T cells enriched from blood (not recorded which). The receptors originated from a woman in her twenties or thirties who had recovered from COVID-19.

The CDR3 sequence: CASDGEGKETQYF. The CDR3 DNA reads TGTGCCAGTGACGGAGAGGGTAAAGAGACCCAGTACTTC. J is TRBJ2-5 and V is TRBV2; D is perhaps TRBD2 (5 bases). V lost 9 bases and J 3 bases, leaving 14 bases between the germline ends. CDR3 length: 13 amino acids. Germline CDR1 SNHLY, CDR2 FYNNEI.

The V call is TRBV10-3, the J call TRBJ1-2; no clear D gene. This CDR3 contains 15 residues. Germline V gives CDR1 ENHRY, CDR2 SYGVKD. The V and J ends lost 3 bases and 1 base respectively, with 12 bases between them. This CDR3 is CAISDDTVNNYGYTF. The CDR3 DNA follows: TGTGCCATCAGTGATGATACAGTGAATAACTATGGCTACACCTTC.

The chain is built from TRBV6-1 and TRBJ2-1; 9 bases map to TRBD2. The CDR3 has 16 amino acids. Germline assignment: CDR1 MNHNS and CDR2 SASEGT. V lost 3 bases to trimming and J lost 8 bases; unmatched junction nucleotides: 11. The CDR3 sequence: CASSDPLAGFRDEQFF. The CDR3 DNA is TGTGCCAGCAGTGACCCCCTAGCGGGGTTCCGCGATGAGCAGTTCTTC.

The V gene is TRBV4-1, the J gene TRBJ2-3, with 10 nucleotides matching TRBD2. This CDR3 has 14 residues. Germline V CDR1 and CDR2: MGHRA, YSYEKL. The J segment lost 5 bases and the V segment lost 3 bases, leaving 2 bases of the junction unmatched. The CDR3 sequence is CASSHRLAGDTQYF. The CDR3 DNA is TGCGCCAGCAGCCATAGACTAGCGGGAGATACGCAGTATTTT.

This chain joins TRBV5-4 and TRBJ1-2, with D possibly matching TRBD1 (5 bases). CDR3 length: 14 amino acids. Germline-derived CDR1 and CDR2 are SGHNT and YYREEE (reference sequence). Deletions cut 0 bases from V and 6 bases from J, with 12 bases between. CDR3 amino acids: CASSLVGGWNGYTF. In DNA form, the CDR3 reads TGTGCCAGCAGCTTGGTCGGGGGTTGGAATGGCTACACCTTC.

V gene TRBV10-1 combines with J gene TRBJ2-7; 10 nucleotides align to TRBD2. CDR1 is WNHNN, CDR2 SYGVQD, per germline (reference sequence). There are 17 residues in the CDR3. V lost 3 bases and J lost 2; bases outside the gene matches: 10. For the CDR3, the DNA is TGCGCCAGCAGTGAAATTTTGGTAGGACTAGCGGCCTACGAGCAGTACTTC. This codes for CASSEILVGLAAYEQYF.

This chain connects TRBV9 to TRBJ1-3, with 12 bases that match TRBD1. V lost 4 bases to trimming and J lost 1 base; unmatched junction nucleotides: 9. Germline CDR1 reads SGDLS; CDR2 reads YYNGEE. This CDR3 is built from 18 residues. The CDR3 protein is CASSYRDRGLESGNTIYF. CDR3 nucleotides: TGTGCCAGCAGCTACCGGGACAGGGGGCTGGAGTCTGGAAACACCATATATTTT.

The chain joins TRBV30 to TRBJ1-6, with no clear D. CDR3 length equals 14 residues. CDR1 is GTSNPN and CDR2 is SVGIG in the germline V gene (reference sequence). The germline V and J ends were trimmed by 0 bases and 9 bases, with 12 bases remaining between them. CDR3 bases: TGTGCCTGGAGTGTTTTGAAGGAGGCTTCACCCCTCCACTTT. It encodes CAWSVLKEASPLHF.

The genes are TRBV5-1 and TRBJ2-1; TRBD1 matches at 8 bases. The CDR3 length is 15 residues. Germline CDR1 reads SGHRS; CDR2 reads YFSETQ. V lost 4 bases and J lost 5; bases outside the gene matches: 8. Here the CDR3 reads CASSGGQGWDNEQFF. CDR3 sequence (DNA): TGCGCCAGCAGCGGAGGACAGGGTTGGGACAATGAGCAGTTCTTC.

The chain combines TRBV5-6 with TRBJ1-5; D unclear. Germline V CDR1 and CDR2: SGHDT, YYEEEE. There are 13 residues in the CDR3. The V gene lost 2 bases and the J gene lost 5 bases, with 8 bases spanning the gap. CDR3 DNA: TGTGCCAGCAGCTTTGGAGGAGATCAGCCCCAGCATTTT. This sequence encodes CASSFGGDQPQHF.

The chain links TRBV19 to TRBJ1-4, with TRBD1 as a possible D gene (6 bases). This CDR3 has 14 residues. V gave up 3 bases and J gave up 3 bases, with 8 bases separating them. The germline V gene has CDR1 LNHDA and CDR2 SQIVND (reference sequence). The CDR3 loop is CASSIGQSNEKLFF. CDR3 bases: TGTGCCAGTAGTATTGGACAGTCTAATGAAAAACTGTTTTTT. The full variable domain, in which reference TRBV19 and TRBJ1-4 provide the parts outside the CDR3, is DGGITQSPKYLFRKEGQNVTLSCEQNLNHDAMYWYRQDPGQGLRLIYYSQIVNDFQKGDIAEGYSVSREKKESFPLTVTSAQKNPTAFYLCASSIGQSNEKLFFGSGTQLSVL.

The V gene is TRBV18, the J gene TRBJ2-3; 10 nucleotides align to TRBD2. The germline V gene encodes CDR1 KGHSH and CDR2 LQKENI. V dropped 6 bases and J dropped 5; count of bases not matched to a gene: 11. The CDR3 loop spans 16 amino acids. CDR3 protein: CASSSPQRGGRDTQYF. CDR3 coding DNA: TGTGCCAGCTCCTCACCCCAGCGGGGGGGCCGAGATACGCAGTATTTT.

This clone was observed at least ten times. CDR3 residues: CAWKSWGDTEAFF. The CDR3 coding sequence is TGTGCCTGGAAAAGTTGGGGGGACACTGAAGCTTTCTTT. This rearrangement joins TRBV30 to TRBJ1-1; D might be TRBD1 (5 bases). Looked up from germline, CDR1 is GTSNPN and CDR2 is SVGIG (reference sequence). The CDR3 is 13 residues long. The ends were cut back, 4 bases at V and 3 bases at J, with 12 bases in the middle.

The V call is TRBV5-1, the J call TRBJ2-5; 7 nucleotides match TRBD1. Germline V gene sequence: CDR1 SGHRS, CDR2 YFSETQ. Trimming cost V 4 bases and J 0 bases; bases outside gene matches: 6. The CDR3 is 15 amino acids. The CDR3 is CASSPRTGYQETQYF. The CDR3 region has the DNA TGCGCCAGCAGCCCCAGGACAGGCTACCAAGAGACCCAGTACTTC.

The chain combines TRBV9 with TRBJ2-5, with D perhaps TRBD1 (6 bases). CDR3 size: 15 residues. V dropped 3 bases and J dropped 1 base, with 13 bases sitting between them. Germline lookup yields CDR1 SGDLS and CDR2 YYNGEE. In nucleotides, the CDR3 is TGTGCCAGCAGCGCCGAGGGGACACCCCAAGAGACCCAGTACTTC. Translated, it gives CASSAEGTPQETQYF.

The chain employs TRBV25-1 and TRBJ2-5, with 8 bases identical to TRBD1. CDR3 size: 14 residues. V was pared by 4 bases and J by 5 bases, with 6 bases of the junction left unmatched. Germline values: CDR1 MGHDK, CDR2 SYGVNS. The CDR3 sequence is CASSATGAGETQYF. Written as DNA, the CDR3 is TGTGCCAGCAGTGCGACAGGGGCGGGTGAGACCCAGTACTTC.

CDR3 residues: CASRRTGGFDIQYF. As DNA, the CDR3 is TGTGCCAGCAGGCGGACAGGGGGCTTCGACATTCAGTACTTC. The V call is TRBV6-5, the J call TRBJ2-4; 11 bases line up with TRBD1. CDR3 length: 14 residues. Germline-derived CDR1 and CDR2 are MNHEY and SVGAGI. J was trimmed by 8 bases and V by 6 bases; bases with no gene match: 6.

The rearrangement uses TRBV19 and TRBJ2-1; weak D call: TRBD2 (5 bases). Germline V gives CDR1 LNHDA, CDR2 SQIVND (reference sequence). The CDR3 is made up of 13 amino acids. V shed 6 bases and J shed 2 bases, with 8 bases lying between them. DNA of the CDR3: TGTGCCAGTAGCCGGACTGCCTACAATGAGCAGTTCTTC. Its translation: CASSRTAYNEQFF.

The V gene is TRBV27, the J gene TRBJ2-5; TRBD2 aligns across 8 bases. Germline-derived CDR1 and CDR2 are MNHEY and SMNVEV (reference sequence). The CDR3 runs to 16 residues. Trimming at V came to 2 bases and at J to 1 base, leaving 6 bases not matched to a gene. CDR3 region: CASSLRPGRAQETQYF. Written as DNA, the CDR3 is TGTGCCAGCAGTTTAAGGCCCGGGAGGGCCCAAGAGACCCAGTACTTC.

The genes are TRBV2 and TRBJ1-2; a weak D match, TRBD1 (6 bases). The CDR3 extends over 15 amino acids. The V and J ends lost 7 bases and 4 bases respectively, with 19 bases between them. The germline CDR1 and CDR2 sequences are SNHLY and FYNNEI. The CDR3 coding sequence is TGTGCCAGCACCCGGACCTTCGCAGGGGCCTATGGCTACACCTTC. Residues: CASTRTFAGAYGYTF.

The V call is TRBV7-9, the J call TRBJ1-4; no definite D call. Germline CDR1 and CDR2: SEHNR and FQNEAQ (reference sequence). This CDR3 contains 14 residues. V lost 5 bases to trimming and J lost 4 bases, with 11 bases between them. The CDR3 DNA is TGTGCCAGCAGCCAGACATCGTATAATGAAAAACTGTTTTTT. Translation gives CASSQTSYNEKLFF.

The CDR3 bases are TGTGCCAGCAGCCGACAGGGGGCAGAAAATGAAAAACTGTTTTTT. Translated: CASSRQGAENEKLFF. The V call is TRBV25-1, the J call TRBJ1-4, with 10 bases aligning to TRBD1. Germline loops: CDR1 MGHDK, CDR2 SYGVNS. CDR3 length: 15 amino acids. Germline trimming cut 6 bases from V and 5 bases from J; bases unmatched to any gene: 6. Variable domain in full (rest from reference TRBV25-1 and TRBJ1-4): EADIYQTPRYLVIGTGKKITLECSQTMGHDKMYWYQQDPGMELHLIHYSYGVNSTEKGDLSSESTVSRIRTEHFPLTLESARPSHTSQYLCASSRQGAENEKLFFGSGTQLSVL.

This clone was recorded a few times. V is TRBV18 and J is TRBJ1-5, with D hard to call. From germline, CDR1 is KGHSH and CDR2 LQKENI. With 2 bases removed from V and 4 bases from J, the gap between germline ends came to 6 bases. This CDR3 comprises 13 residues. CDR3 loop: CASSPADNQPQHF. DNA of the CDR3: TGTGCCAGCTCACCAGCAGATAATCAGCCCCAGCATTTT.

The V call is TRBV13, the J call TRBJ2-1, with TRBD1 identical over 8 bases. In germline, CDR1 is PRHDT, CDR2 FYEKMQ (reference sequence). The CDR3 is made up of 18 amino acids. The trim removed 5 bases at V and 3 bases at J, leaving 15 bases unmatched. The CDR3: CASSLGTGNPLGYNEQFF. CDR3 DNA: TGTGCCAGCAGCCTCGGGACAGGAAATCCCCTTGGCTACAATGAGCAGTTCTTC.

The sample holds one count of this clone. The CDR3 DNA follows: TGTGCCAGCAGTTCCGGTGCCGTTGGGCAGTACTTC. Protein: CASSSGAVGQYF. This sequence joins TRBV28 and TRBJ2-7; D is uncertain. The germline gives CDR1 MDHEN, CDR2 SYDVKM. The germline V and J ends were trimmed by 4 bases and 9 bases, with 13 bases remaining between them. The CDR3 is 12 residues long. The full variable domain, rest sourced from reference TRBV28 and TRBJ2-7, is DVKVTQSSRYLVKRTGEKVFLECVQDMDHENMFWYRQDPGLGLRLIYFSYDVKMKEKGDIPEGYSVSREKKERFSLILESASTNQTSMYLCASSSGAVGQYFGPGTRLTVT.

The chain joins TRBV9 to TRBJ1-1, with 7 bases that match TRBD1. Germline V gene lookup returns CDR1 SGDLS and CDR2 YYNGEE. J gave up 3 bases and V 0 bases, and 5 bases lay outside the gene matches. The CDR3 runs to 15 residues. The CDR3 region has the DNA TGTGCCAGCAGCGTAGGGACAGGCGGGGACACTGAAGCTTTCTTT. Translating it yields CASSVGTGGDTEAFF.

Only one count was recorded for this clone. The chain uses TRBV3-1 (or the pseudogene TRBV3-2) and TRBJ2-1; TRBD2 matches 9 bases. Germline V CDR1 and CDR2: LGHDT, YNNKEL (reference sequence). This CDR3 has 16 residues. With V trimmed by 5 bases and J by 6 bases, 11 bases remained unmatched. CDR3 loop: CASSSSGTSSGNEQFF. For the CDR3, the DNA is TGTGCCAGCAGCTCCTCCGGGACTAGCTCGGGCAATGAGCAGTTCTTC.

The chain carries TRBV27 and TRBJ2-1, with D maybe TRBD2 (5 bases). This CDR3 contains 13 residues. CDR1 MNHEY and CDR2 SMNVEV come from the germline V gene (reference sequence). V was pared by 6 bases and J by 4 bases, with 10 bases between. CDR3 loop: CASSSTRYNEQFF. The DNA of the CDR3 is TGTGCCAGCAGCTCTACTAGGTACAATGAGCAGTTCTTC.

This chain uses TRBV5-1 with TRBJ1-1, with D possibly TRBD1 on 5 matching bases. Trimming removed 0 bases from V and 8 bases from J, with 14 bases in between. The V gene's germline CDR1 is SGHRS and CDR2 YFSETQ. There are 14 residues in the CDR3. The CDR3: CASSLVPPGREAFF. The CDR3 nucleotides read TGCGCCAGCAGCTTGGTCCCCCCAGGGCGAGAAGCTTTCTTT.

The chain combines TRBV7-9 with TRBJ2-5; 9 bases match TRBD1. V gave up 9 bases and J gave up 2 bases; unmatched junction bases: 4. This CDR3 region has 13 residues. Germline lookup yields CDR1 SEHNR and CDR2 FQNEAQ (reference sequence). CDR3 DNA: TGTGCCAGTCACAGGGGGCCTCAAGAGACCCAGTACTTC. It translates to CASHRGPQETQYF.

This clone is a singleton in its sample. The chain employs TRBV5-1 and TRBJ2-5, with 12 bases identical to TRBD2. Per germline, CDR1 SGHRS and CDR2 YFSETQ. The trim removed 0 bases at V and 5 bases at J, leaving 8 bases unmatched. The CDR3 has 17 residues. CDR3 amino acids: CASSLAASGRALETQYF. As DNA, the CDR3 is TGCGCCAGCAGCTTGGCGGCTAGCGGGAGGGCCCTGGAGACCCAGTACTTC. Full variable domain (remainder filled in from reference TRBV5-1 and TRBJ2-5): KAGVTQTPRYLIKTRGQQVTLSCSPISGHRSVSWYQQTPGQGLQFLFEYFSETQRNKGNFPGRFSGRQFSNSRSEMNVSTLELGDSALYLCASSLAASGRALETQYFGPGTRLLVL.